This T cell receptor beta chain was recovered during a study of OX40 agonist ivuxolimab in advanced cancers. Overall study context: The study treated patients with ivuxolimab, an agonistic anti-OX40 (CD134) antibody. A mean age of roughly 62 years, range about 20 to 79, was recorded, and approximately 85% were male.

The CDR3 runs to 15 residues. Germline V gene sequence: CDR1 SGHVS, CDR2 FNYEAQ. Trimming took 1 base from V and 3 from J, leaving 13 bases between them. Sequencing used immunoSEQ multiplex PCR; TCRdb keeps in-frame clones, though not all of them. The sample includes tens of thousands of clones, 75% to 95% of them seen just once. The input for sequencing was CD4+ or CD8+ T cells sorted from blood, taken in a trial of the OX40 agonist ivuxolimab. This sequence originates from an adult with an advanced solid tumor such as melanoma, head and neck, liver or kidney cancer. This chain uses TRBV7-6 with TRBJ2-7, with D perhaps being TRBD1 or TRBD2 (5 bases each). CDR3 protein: CASSLGSSRGYEQYF. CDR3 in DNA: TGTGCCAGCAGCTTAGGGTCTTCGAGGGGCTACGAGCAGTACTTC.